In this sample, the clone carrying this TCR beta chain turned up a few times. Its antigen is not known. The data derive from a study of OX40 agonist ivuxolimab in advanced cancers. Across the study: Under the entry rules, prior anti-PD-1, anti-PD-L1 or anti-CTLA-4 therapy was allowed, and roughly 43% had some. Study conclusions and caveats: At 0.1 to 3.0 mg/kg and by week 6, CD4+ and CD8+ T cells in the blood had expanded clonally. CD8+ T cells were the subset that, on average, had more expanded clones than CD4+.

Clones were sequenced by immunoSEQ multiplex PCR, and TCRdb holds only the in-frame ones, with some missing. The sample shows 55,000 to 85,000 clones, more than 75% of them seen only once. Deletions cut 1 base from V and 8 bases from J, with 12 bases between. The V gene's germline CDR1 is LGHNA and CDR2 YSLEER. This CDR3 region has 15 residues. This sequence originates from an adult with an advanced solid tumor such as melanoma, head and neck, liver or kidney cancer. Here the sequenced sample was CD4+ or CD8+ T cells sorted from blood, taken in a trial of the OX40 agonist ivuxolimab. J is TRBJ1-6 and V is TRBV4-3; no clear D gene. The CDR3 nucleotides read TGCGCCAGCAGCCAAGGCGGCGGACGGGATTCACCCCTCCACTTT. Protein product: CASSQGGGRDSPLHF.